Each of the 5 T cell receptor beta chains below was sequenced from the same sample in a study of response to subunit inactivated influenza vaccine. TCRdb called the RT-PCR reads again in MiXCR, with one record for every CDR3 protein. The top ten clones hold about a tenth of a sample with about 180,000 distinct CDR3 sequences, about 9% of them seen once. The source material was non-naive T cells sorted from PBMCs, sampled on the day of vaccination. All receptors come from a man aged 45-65 years who received an inactivated influenza vaccine.

This clonotype was seen more than once but under ten times. This rearrangement joins TRBV5-6 to TRBJ1-1; D remains ambiguous. In germline, CDR1 is SGHDT, CDR2 YYEEEE. The CDR3 is 15 amino acids. V dropped 1 base and J dropped 0 bases, with 10 bases sitting between them. Written as DNA, the CDR3 is TGTGCCAGCAGCTTGTTGACCGCGATGAACACTGAAGCTTTCTTT. This encodes CASSLLTAMNTEAFF.

This clonotype was counted a few times. The chain joins TRBV20-1 to TRBJ2-3, with 7 positions matching TRBD2. Germline V gene sequence: CDR1 DFQATT, CDR2 SNEGSKA (reference sequence). There are 15 residues in the CDR3. The junction had 4 bases not matched to a gene; V was cut back by 0 bases and J by 1 base. The CDR3 here is CSARDPREGTDTQYF. The CDR3 DNA sequence: TGCAGTGCTAGAGATCCACGGGAGGGCACAGATACGCAGTATTTT.

This clonotype was counted between two and nine times. The chain has TRBV15 and TRBJ1-2, with D uncertain. V lost 0 bases and J lost 6, with 5 bases in between. Germline loops: CDR1 LNHNV, CDR2 YYDKDF (reference sequence). This CDR3 region has 12 residues. Written as DNA, the CDR3 is TGTGCCACCAGCAGAGATGGTCATGGCTACACCTTC. Its translation: CATSRDGHGYTF.

This clonotype was detected many times. V gene TRBV7-9 combines with J gene TRBJ1-1; D is unresolved. The CDR3 is 12 amino acids. Germline CDR1 and CDR2: SEHNR and FQNEAQ (reference sequence). Between the trimmed V and J ends, which lost 3 bases and 1 base, there was a span of 3 bases. CDR3 coding DNA: TGTGCCAGCAGCTTGGAGAACACTGAAGCTTTCTTT. Encoded protein: CASSLENTEAFF.

This clonotype was seen more than once but under ten times. The chain combines TRBV4-2 with TRBJ2-1; 13 bases fit TRBD2. Trimming removed 4 bases from V and 4 bases from J; junction bases left unmatched: 7. The CDR3 runs 17 residues. Looked up from germline, CDR1 is LGHNA and CDR2 is YNFKEQ. The chain's CDR3 is CASSPWTSGGQYNEQFF. The CDR3 DNA is TGTGCCAGCAGCCCCTGGACTAGCGGGGGCCAGTACAATGAGCAGTTCTTC.